This TCR beta chain was recovered during a study of blood T cell repertoires in COVID-19. Trimming took off 0 bases at V and 0 bases at J, with 6 bases between the two ends. Per germline, CDR1 SGDLS and CDR2 YYNGEE. The CDR3 length is 15 residues. Assay: immunoSEQ multiplex PCR; the TCRdb copy retains only in-frame clones and omits some. This sample has fewer than 200,000 clones; around 83% occur once, and the top ten carry roughly 8%. The sequence derives from an older woman with acute or convalescent COVID-19. This sequence joins TRBV9 and TRBJ1-4, with D unclear. The specimen sequenced was peripheral blood. The CDR3 region is CASSVGPATNEKLFF. CDR3 DNA: TGTGCCAGCAGCGTAGGGCCTGCAACTAATGAAAAACTGTTTTTT.